The 9 T cell receptor beta chains presented below share a single source sample, sequenced in a study of vaccination and CD4 T cells after COVID-19. Sequencing of DNA taken from cultured CD4+ T cells relied on the Oncomine TCR Beta short-read assay. MiXCR was run by TCRdb on the PCR reads, yielding one entry per CDR3 protein. The data contain roughly 9,000 distinct CDR3 sequences, about 43% of them seen just once; the ten biggest clones take up 15% to 20%. Treatment of the sample: roughly ten-day PBMC culture with coronavirus spike peptide pools or control peptides (ViraFEST assay). The unexposed donor gave CD4+ T cells before the COVID-19 pandemic (2011-2018). Antigens for these TCRs are unknown. The source material was CD4+ T cells from blood, cultured in vitro. All receptors derive from a human donor in good health.

The rearrangement links TRBV5-4 to TRBJ2-5; TRBD2 aligns across 9 bases. This CDR3 region has 16 residues. Germline-derived CDR1 and CDR2 are SGHNT and YYREEE (reference sequence). With V trimmed by 3 bases and J by 4 bases, 10 bases remained unmatched. Written as DNA, the CDR3 is TGTGCCAGCAGCTATACCAGGACTAGCGATGGAGAGACCCAGTACTTC. Translation: CASSYTRTSDGETQYF.

The chain employs TRBV7-8 and TRBJ2-3; 8 bases fit TRBD2. Trimming removed 7 bases from V and 2 bases from J; junction bases left unmatched: 14. The CDR3 covers 17 residues. Germline CDR1 and CDR2: SGHVS and FQNEAQ. The DNA for the CDR3 is TGTGCCAGCACACGAACAACTAGCGGTGTGCTCACAGATACGCAGTATTTT. Translation gives CASTRTTSGVLTDTQYF.

The chain employs TRBV6-2 or TRBV6-3 and TRBJ1-1, with unresolved D. This CDR3 has 14 amino acids. Germline V gene data show CDR1 as MNHEY and CDR2 as SVGEGT. Trimming stripped 6 bases from V and 1 base from J, with 12 bases between. CDR3 DNA: TGTGCCAGCAGCCTTGATGGCCCGAACACTGAAGCTTTCTTT. The encoded protein is CASSLDGPNTEAFF.

V and J are TRBV10-3 and TRBJ1-1, with D possibly matching TRBD1 (5 bases). The CDR3 runs 15 residues. Germline CDR1 is ENHRY and CDR2 is SYGVKD. With 6 bases removed from V and 2 bases from J, the gap between germline ends came to 16 bases. CDR3 residues: CAIRDYKGLNTEAFF. CDR3 DNA: TGTGCCATCAGGGATTACAAGGGGCTCAACACTGAAGCTTTCTTT.

This clonotype occurred a few times. V gene TRBV10-3 combines with J gene TRBJ2-5; D is undetermined. The germline V and J ends were trimmed by 2 bases and 1 base, with 5 bases remaining between them. Germline CDR1 and CDR2: ENHRY and SYGVKD. This CDR3 contains 13 residues. The CDR3 DNA sequence: TGTGCCATCAGTGAGCAGGTCCAAGAGACCCAGTACTTC. It codes for CAISEQVQETQYF.

The rearrangement uses TRBV20-1 and TRBJ2-1, with TRBD2 matching 9 bases. After removal of 3 bases from V and 6 bases from J, the junction contained 9 bases not matched to a gene. The CDR3 covers 15 residues. Germline CDR1 is DFQATT and CDR2 is SNEGSKA (reference sequence). The CDR3 loop is CSASPVGRGGNEQFF. The CDR3 DNA sequence: TGCAGTGCTAGCCCCGTCGGGCGGGGGGGCAATGAGCAGTTCTTC.

The V call is TRBV7-2, the J call TRBJ2-7; 12 bases map to TRBD2. Germline CDR1 is SGHTA and CDR2 is FQGNSA. After removal of 7 bases from V and 7 bases from J, the junction contained 11 bases not matched to a gene. The CDR3 loop spans 15 amino acids. The DNA of the CDR3 is TGTGCCAGCACCCATGAGACTAGCGGGGGTAGAGAGCAGTACTTC. It codes for CASTHETSGGREQYF.

This rearrangement joins TRBV7-9 to TRBJ2-6; weak D call: TRBD2 (6 bases). The CDR3 runs to 15 residues. In germline, CDR1 is SEHNR, CDR2 FQNEAQ (reference sequence). Trimming pared 5 bases from V and 4 bases from J, leaving 12 bases between. The DNA of the CDR3 is TGTGCCAGCAGCCTCGGGACTTCAGGGGCCAACGTCCTGACTTTC. Translating it yields CASSLGTSGANVLTF.

The chain carries TRBV14 and TRBJ1-1; the match to TRBD1 covers 7 bases. This CDR3 spans 12 amino acids. Germline loops: CDR1 SGHDN, CDR2 FVKESK. The ends lost 0 bases at V and 10 bases at J; junction bases unmatched: 2. CDR3 amino acids: CASSQEGQRAFF. DNA of the CDR3: TGTGCCAGCAGCCAAGAGGGACAGCGAGCTTTCTTT.